The clone carrying this TCR beta chain was observed at least ten times. Antigen unknown. Time point here: sample taken at primary tumor resection. Unsorted samples of tumor, nontumor lung or frozen PBMC had their whole RNA sequenced. This entry comes from a study of spatial heterogeneity in lung cancer. Overall study: In the raw reads, each unique TCR and UMI combination was present more than ten times on average.

Points from the study as a whole: Tumor TCRs that were ubiquitous and expanded showed up in blood more at resection than follow-up.

Trimming removed 5 bases from V and 5 bases from J, with 15 bases in between. This CDR3 is built from 14 residues. CDR1 and CDR2 (germline): MDHEN, SYDVKM. TCRdb ran MiXCR on the 5' RACE reads and lists one entry per CDR3 protein. The sample lists approximately 66,000 distinct CDR3 sequences, about 6.3% occurring once. Sequenced material: PBMCs, taken at surgery. The gene calls are TRBV28 and TRBJ2-5; perhaps TRBD2 as D (6 bases). This clonotype originated in a female donor with early-stage non-small cell lung cancer. DNA for the CDR3: TGTGCCAGCAGTCCACTTGAGGAGGGGGAGACCCAGTACTTC. Residues: CASSPLEEGETQYF. Supplemented by reference TRBV28 and TRBJ2-5, the full variable domain reads DVKVTQSSRYLVKRTGEKVFLECVQDMDHENMFWYRQDPGLGLRLIYFSYDVKMKEKGDIPEGYSVSREKKERFSLILESASTNQTSMYLCASSPLEEGETQYFGPGTRLLVL.